This is a list of T cell receptor beta chains from one sample in a study of T cell responses to AZD1222 COVID-19 vaccine. Data came from immunoSEQ multiplex PCR; TCRdb stores just in-frame clones and leaves some out. The profile shows about 270,000 clones, about 94% of them singletons. The input for sequencing was peripheral blood, taken 28 days after the second AZD1222 dose. Source of these receptors: an adult who received the AZD1222 COVID-19 vaccine. Each CDR3 is given with its conserved first and last residue. Fields, in order: V gene, CDR3 length, CDR3 protein.

TRBV6-5 13 CASSRKQNQPQHF
TRBV19 15 CASSIAGVTNEKLFF
TRBV2 14 CASSRDGRGSPLHF
TRBV7-2 15 CASSLGGQVYNEQFF
TRBV9 13 CASSPRTNEKLFF
TRBV6-1 14 CASSELYSNQPQHF
TRBV4-2 14 CASSQDRGTYGYTF
TRBV7-6 14 CASSSRTGIDTIYF
TRBV4-1 15 CASSQDIGVGNTIYF
TRBV2 14 CASSGLVPNQPQHF
TRBV7-2 14 CASSLFQGDQPQHF
TRBV2 13 CAGQRGSQETQYF
TRBV7-2 16 CASSVIGGPDSFGYTF
TRBV5-1 14 CASSLTGYGNTIYF
TRBV6-2/TRBV6-3 12 CASSPLLGTQYF
TRBV9 15 CASSVGDRGINEQFF
TRBV2 16 CASRRGTSRAKNIQYF
TRBV30 15 CAWMASGLALRPLHF
TRBV7-9 13 CASRPQGNTEAFF
TRBV7-2 14 CASSLGLSSYEQYF
TRBV12-3/TRBV12-4 13 CASSPGGRYEQYF
TRBV28 12 CASNEVTDGYTF
TRBV4-1 17 CASSRNLAGTGVYEQYF
TRBV5-1 15 CASSPGQGDSYEQYF
TRBV28 16 CASSLGQGASTGELFF
TRBV28 14 CASRETGISYEQYF
TRBV30 14 CAWSAIQGNYGYTF
TRBV11-1 15 CASSRTLAGNYEQYF
TRBV2 13 CASGTGYNSPLHF
TRBV28 16 CASSPAFGGTNEKLFF
TRBV27 14 CASSLSGRWNEQYF
TRBV3-1/TRBV3-2 15 CASSQGTEPTGELFF
TRBV7-9 13 CASSLGADQPQHF
TRBV29-1 13 CSVDTLSYNEQFF
TRBV11-2 15 CASSLVGRSGEKLFF
TRBV6-5 14 CASRVISTGNTIYF
TRBV10-3 16 CAITRGGRNMNTEAFF
TRBV5-1 14 CASSWDTQGTEAFF
TRBV5-1 15 CASSLGQGAHGELFF